This TCR beta chain was profiled in a study of T cells after yellow fever vaccination. Each CDR3 protein gets one entry after TCRdb re-called the 5' RACE reads with MiXCR. The table shows some 290,000 distinct CDR3 sequences, with about 10% occurring only once. The study, taken as a whole, reports: Post-booster repertoires again held most primary-vaccination clones (around 95% CD4, roughly 89% CD8).

With respect to this clonotype: What it binds is unknown.

CDR3 length equals 14 residues. Germline CDR1 and CDR2: DFQATT and SNEGSKA (reference sequence). Trimming took 5 bases from V and 1 from J, leaving 13 bases between them. The TCR sequence derives from a man between 18 and 35 years old who received the YFV17D yellow fever vaccine. This specimen was CD4+ T cells sorted from PBMCs, taken 45 days after the yellow fever booster vaccination. The rearrangement uses TRBV20-1 and TRBJ2-3; D gene uncertain. The CDR3 loop reads CSAPPGVGTDTQYF. The CDR3 DNA sequence: TGCAGTGCTCCACCGGGTGTGGGCACAGATACGCAGTATTTT.